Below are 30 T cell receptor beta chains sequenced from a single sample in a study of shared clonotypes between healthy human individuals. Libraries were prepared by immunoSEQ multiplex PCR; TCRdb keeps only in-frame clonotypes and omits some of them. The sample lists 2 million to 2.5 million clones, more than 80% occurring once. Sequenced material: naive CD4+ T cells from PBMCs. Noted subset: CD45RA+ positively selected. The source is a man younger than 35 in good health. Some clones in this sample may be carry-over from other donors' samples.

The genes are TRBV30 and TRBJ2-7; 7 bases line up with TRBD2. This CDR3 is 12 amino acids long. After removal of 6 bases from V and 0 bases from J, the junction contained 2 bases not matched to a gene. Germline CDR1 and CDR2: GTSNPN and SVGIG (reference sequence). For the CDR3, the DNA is TGTGCCTGTGGGACTAACTCCTACGAGCAGTACTTC. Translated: CACGTNSYEQYF.

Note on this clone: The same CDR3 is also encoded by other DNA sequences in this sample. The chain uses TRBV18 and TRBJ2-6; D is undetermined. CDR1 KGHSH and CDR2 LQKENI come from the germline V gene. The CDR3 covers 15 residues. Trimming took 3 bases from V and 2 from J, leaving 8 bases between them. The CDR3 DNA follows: TGTGCCAGCTCACCGTCGGGTACTGGGGCCAACGTCCTGACTTTC. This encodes CASSPSGTGANVLTF.

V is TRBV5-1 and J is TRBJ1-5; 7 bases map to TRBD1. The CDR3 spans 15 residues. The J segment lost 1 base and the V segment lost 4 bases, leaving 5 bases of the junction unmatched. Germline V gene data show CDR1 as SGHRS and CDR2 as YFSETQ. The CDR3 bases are TGCGCCAGCAGCGAGACAGGGACAAGCAATCAGCCCCAGCATTTT. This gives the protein CASSETGTSNQPQHF.

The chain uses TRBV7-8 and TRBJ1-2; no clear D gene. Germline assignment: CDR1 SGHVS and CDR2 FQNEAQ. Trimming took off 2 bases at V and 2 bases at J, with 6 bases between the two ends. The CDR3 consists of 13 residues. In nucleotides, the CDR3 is TGTGCCAGCAGCTTAAACCTCAACTATGGCTACACCTTC. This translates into CASSLNLNYGYTF.

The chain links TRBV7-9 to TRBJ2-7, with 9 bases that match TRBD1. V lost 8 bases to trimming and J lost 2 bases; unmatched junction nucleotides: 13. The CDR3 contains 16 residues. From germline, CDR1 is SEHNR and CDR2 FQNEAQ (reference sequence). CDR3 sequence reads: CASASYRDRDPYEQYF. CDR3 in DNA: TGTGCCAGCGCATCCTACCGGGACAGGGACCCCTACGAGCAGTACTTC.

CDR3 DNA: TGTGCCAGCTCGTCCCGGACAGGGCCCTCCTACAATGAGCAGTTCTTC. It translates to CASSSRTGPSYNEQFF. The chain is built from TRBV18 and TRBJ2-1; TRBD1 matches 8 bases. Germline values: CDR1 KGHSH, CDR2 LQKENI. J gave up 0 bases and V 6 bases, and 7 bases lay outside the gene matches. The CDR3 is 16 residues long.

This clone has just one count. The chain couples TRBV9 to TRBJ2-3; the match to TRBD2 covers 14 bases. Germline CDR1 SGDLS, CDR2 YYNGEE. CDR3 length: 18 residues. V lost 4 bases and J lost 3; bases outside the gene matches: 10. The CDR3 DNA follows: TGTGCCAGCAGCACTAGACTAGCGGGAGGGCCGGTGACAGATACGCAGTATTTT. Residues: CASSTRLAGGPVTDTQYF.

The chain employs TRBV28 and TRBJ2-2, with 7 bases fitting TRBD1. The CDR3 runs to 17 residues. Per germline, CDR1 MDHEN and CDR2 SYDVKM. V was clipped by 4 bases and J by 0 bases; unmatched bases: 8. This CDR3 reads CASSSRQGRANTGELFF. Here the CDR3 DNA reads TGTGCCAGCAGTTCACGACAGGGCCGCGCGAACACCGGGGAGCTGTTTTTT.

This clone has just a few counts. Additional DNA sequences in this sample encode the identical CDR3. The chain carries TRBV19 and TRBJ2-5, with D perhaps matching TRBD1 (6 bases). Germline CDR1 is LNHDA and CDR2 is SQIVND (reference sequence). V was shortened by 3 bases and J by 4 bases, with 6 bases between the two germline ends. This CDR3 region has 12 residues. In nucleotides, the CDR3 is TGTGCCAGTAGTATCAGGGGAGAGACCCAGTACTTC. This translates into CASSIRGETQYF.

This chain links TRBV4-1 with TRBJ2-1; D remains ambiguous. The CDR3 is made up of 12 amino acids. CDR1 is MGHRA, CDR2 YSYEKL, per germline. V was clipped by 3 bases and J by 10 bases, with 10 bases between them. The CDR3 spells CASSHILGEQFF. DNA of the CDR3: TGCGCCAGCAGCCACATACTGGGAGAGCAGTTCTTC.

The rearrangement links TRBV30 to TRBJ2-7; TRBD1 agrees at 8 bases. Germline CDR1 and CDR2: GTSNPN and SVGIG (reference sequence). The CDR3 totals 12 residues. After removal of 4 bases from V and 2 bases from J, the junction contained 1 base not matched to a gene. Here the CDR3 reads CAWKGQAYEQYF. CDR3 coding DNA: TGTGCCTGGAAGGGACAGGCCTACGAGCAGTACTTC.

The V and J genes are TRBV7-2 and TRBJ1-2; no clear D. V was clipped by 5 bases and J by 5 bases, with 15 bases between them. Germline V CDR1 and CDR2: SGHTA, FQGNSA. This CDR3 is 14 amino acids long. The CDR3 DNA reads TGTGCCAGCAGCGTGACCATAGGGCTATATGGCTACACCTTC. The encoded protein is CASSVTIGLYGYTF. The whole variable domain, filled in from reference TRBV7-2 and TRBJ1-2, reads GAGVSQSPSNKVTEKGKDVELRCDPISGHTALYWYRQSLGQGLEFLIYFQGNSAPDKSGLPSDRFSAERTGGSVSTLTIQRTQQEDSAVYLCASSVTIGLYGYTFGSGTRLTVV.

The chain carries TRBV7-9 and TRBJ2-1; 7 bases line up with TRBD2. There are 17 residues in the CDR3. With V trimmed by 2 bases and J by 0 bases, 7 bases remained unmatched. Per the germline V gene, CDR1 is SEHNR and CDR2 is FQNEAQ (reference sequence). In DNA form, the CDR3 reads TGTGCCAGCAGCTTAAGGGAGGGCGGGAGCTCCTACAATGAGCAGTTCTTC. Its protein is CASSLREGGSSYNEQFF.

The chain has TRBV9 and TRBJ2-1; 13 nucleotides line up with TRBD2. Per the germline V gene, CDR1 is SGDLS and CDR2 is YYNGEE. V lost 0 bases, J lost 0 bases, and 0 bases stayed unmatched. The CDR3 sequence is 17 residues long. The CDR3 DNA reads TGTGCCAGCAGCGTAGGGACTAGCGGGAGCTCCTACAATGAGCAGTTCTTC. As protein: CASSVGTSGSSYNEQFF.

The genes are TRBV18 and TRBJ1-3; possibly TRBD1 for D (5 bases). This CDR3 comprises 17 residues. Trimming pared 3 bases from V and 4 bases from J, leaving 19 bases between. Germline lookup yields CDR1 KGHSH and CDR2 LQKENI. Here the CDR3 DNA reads TGTGCCAGCTCACCTCAGGGCCCCCTCGCAGAAGGAAACACCATATATTTT. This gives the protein CASSPQGPLAEGNTIYF.

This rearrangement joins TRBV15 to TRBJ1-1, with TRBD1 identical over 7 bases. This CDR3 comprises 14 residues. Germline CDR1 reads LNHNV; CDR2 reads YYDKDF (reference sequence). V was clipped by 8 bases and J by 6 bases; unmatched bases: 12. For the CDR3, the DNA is TGTGCCACCGGTCAAGGGACAGCATCTGCTGAAGCTTTCTTT. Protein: CATGQGTASAEAFF.

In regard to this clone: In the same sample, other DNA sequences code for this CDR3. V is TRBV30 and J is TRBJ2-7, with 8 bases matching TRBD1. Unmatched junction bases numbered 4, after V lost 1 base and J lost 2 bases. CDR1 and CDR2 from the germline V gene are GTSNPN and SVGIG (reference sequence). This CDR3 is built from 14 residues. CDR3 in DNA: TGTGCCTGGAGTGCGGGGACAGGAGCCTACGAGCAGTACTTC. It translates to CAWSAGTGAYEQYF.

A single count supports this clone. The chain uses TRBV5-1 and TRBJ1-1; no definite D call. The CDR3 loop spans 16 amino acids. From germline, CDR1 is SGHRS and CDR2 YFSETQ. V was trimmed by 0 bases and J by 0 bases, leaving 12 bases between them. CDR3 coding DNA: TGCGCCAGCAGCTTGGCCAGCTTGGGGTTGAACACTGAAGCTTTCTTT. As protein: CASSLASLGLNTEAFF.

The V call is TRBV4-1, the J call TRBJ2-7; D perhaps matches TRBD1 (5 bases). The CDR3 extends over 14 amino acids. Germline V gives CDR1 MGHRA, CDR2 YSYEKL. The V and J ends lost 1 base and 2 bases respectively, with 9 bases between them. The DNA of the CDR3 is TGCGCCAGCAGCCAAGCCGGACAAGCCTACGAGCAGTACTTC. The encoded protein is CASSQAGQAYEQYF.

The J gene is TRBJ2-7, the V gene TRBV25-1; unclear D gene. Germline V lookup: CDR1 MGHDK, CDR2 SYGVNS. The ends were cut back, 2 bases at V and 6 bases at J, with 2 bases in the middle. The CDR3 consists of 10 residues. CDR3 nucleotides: TGTGCCAGCAGTGAACGCGAGCAGTACTTC. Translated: CASSEREQYF.

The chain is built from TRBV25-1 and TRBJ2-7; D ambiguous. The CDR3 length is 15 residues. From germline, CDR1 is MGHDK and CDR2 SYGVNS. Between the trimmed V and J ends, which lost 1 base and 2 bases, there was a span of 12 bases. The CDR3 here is CASSEFKGRAYEQYF. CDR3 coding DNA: TGTGCCAGCAGTGAATTCAAGGGCCGGGCCTACGAGCAGTACTTC.

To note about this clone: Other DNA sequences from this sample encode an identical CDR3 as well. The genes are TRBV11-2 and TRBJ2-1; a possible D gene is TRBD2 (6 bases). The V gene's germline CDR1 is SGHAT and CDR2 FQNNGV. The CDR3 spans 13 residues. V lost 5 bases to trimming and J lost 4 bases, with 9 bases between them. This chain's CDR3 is CASSRDSYNEQFF. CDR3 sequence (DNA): TGTGCCAGCAGCCGGGACTCATACAATGAGCAGTTCTTC. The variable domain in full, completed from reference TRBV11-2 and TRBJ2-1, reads EAGVAQSPRYKIIEKRQSVAFWCNPISGHATLYWYQQILGQGPKLLIQFQNNGVVDDSQLPKDRFSAERLKGVDSTLKIQPAKLEDSAVYLCASSRDSYNEQFFGPGTRLTVL.

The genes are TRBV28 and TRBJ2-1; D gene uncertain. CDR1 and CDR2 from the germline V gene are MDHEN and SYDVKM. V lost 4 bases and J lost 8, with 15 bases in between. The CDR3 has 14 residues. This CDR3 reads CASSSVGLLHEQFF. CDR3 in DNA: TGTGCCAGCAGTTCCGTCGGCCTACTCCATGAGCAGTTCTTC.

CDR3 DNA: TGTGCCTGGATCCGCGACGGGGACCCACGCGTCAGAAGGAACACTGAAGCTTTCTTT. This translates into CAWIRDGDPRVRRNTEAFF. The chain is built from TRBV30 and TRBJ1-1; D possibly corresponds to TRBD1 (5 bases). V gave up 4 bases and J gave up 1 base, with 28 bases separating them. This CDR3 has 19 amino acids. Germline values: CDR1 GTSNPN, CDR2 SVGIG (reference sequence).

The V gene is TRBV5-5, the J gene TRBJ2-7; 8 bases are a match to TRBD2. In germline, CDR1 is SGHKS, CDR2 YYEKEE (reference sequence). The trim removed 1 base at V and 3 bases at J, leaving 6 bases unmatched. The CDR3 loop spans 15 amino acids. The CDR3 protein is CASSLSVAGNYEQYF. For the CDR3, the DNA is TGTGCCAGCAGCTTGTCGGTAGCGGGGAACTACGAGCAGTACTTC.

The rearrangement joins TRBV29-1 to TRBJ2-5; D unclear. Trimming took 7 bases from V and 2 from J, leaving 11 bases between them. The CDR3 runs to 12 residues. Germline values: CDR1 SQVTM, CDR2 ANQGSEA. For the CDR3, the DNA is TGCAGCGGCGTAGGCTTACAAGAGACCCAGTACTTC. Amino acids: CSGVGLQETQYF.

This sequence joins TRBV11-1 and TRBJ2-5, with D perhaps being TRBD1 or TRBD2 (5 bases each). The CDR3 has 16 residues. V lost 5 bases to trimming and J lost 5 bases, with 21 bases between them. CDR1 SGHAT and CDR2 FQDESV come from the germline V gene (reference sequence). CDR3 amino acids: CASSPMRAGTVETQYF. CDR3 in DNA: TGTGCCAGCAGCCCCATGCGGGCAGGGACCGTGGAGACCCAGTACTTC.

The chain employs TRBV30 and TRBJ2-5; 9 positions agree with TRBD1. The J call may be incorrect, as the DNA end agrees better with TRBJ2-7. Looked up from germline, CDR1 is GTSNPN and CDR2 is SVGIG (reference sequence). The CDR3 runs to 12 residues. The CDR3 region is CASDRGGYEQYF. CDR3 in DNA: TGTGCCTCGGACAGGGGAGGGTACGAGCAGTACTTC.

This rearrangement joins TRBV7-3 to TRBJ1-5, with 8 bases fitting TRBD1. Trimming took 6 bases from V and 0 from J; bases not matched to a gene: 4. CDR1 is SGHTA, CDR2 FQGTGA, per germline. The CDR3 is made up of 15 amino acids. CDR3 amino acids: CASRQTGDSNQPQHF. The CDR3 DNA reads TGTGCCAGCAGACAGACAGGGGATAGCAATCAGCCCCAGCATTTT.

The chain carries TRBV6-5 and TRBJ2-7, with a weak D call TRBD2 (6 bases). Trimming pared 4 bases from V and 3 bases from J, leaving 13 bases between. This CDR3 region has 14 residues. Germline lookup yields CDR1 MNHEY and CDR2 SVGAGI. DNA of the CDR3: TGTGCCAGCAGTTCCCGCGGAGGGGTCTACGAGCAGTACTTC. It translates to CASSSRGGVYEQYF.